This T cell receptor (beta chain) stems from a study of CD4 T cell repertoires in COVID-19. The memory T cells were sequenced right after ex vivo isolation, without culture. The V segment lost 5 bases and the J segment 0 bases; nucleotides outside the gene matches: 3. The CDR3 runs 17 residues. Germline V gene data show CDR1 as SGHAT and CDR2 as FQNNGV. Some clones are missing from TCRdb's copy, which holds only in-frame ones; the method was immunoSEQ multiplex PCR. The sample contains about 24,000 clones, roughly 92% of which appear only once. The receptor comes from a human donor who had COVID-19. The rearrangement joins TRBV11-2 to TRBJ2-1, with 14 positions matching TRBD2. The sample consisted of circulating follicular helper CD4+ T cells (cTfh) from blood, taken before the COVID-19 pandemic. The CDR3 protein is CASSPGTSGSSYNEQFF. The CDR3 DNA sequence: TGTGCCAGCAGCCCCGGGACTAGCGGGAGCTCCTACAATGAGCAGTTCTTC.